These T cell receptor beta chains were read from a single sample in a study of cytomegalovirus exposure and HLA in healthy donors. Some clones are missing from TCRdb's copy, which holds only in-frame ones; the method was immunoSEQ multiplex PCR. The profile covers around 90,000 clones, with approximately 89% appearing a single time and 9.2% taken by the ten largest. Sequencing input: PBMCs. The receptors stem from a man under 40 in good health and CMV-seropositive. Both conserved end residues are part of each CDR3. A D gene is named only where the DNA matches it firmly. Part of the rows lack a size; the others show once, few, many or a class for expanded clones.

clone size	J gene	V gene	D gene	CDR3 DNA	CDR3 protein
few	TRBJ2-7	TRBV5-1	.	TGCGCCAGCAGCTTGGACAGCTACTACGAGCAGTACTTC	CASSLDSYYEQYF
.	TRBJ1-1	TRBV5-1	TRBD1	TGCGCCAGCATCGACAGGGGGTACACTGAAGCTTTCTTT	CASIDRGYTEAFF
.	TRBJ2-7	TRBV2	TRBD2	TGTGCCAGCAGTGAATGGCGAGCGGGAGGGGTCTACGAGCAGTACTTC	CASSEWRAGGVYEQYF
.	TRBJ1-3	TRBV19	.	TGTGCCAGTAGTATAGCGGACGTCGGGGCCATATATTTT	CASSIADVGAIYF
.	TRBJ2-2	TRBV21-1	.	TGTGCCAGCAGCAAAGCGCAGGAGGAAGGGAGCACCGGGGAGCTGTTTTTT	CASSKAQEEGSTGELFF
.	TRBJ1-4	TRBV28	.	TGTGCCAGCACGAGTGCGGAAAAACTGTTTTTT	CASTSAEKLFF
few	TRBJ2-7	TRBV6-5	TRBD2	TGTGCCAGCAGTTACTCCGGGACTAGCGGATCCTACGAGCAGTACTTC	CASSYSGTSGSYEQYF
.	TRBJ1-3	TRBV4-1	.	TGCGCCAGCAGCCCCGGGGGGGGCTCTGGAAACACCATATATTTT	CASSPGGGSGNTIYF
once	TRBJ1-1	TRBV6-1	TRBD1	TGTGCCAGCAATATACAGGGGTGGGGCGCTGAAGCTTTCTTT	CASNIQGWGAEAFF
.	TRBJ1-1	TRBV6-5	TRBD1	TGTGCCAGCAGTTTTACCAGGGGGCGGTACACTGAAGCTTTCTTT	CASSFTRGRYTEAFF
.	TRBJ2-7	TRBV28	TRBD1	TGTGCCAGCAAACGACAGGGCTACTACGAGCAGTACTTC	CASKRQGYYEQYF
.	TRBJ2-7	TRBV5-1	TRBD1	TGCGCCAGCAGCTTGGCCGGGACAGGGGGCGACTACGAGCAGTACTTC	CASSLAGTGGDYEQYF
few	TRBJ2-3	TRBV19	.	TGTGCCAGTACTCTTGTCGCGGGGGCGGAGGCGCAGTATTTT	CASTLVAGAEAQYF
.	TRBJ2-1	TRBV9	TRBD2	TGTGCCAGCAGCCCCCGGGGAGCGGGAGTGAGCTCCTACAATGAGCAGTTCTTC	CASSPRGAGVSSYNEQFF
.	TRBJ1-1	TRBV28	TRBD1	TGTGCCAGCAGTTCGGGACAGGGCTACACTGAAGCTTTCTTT	CASSSGQGYTEAFF
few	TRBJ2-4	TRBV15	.	TGTGCCACCAGCAGAGGAACACCGGGGACTCTAGCCAAAAACATTCAGTACTTC	CATSRGTPGTLAKNIQYF
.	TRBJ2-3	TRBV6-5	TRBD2	TGTGCCAGCAGTTACTCTAGCGGGCCAAACACAGATACGCAGTATTTT	CASSYSSGPNTDTQYF
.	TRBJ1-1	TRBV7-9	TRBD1	TGTGCCAGCAGCCCGGGACAGGGGGCCCAAACTGAAGCTTTCTTT	CASSPGQGAQTEAFF
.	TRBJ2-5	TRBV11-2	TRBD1	TGTGCCAGCAGCACACGACAGGGGGCCAGGACCCAGTACTTC	CASSTRQGARTQYF
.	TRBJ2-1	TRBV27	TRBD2	TGTGCCAGCAGTTTCGTGCCTAGCGGATTCAATGAGCAGTTCTTC	CASSFVPSGFNEQFF
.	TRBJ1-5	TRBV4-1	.	TGCGCCAGCAGCCAAGGGGGCTCTGTCAAGCCCCAGCATTTT	CASSQGGSVKPQHF
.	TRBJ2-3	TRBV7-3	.	TGTGCCAGCAGCCCCAAACGGGGTAGATCGGATACGCAGTATTTT	CASSPKRGRSDTQYF
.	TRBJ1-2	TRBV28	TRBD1	TGTGCCAGCAGTCCCGGACAGGGTGCTAACTATGGCTACACCTTC	CASSPGQGANYGYTF
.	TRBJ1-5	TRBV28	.	TGTGCCAGCAGGGAACTAACTTTCAATCAGCCCCAGCATTTT	CASRELTFNQPQHF
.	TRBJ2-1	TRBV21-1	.	TGTGCCAGCAGCAAACGTCTCCCTAGCGGAACCTTAAGCTCCTACAATGAGCAGTTCTTC	CASSKRLPSGTLSSYNEQFF
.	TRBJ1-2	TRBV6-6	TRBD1	TGTGCCAGCAGCAGGACAGGGGATGGCTACACCTTC	CASSRTGDGYTF
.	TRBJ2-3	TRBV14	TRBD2	TGTGCCAGCAGCCAAGATGGGACTAACAGAGATACGCAGTATTTT	CASSQDGTNRDTQYF
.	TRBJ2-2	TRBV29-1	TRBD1	TGCAGCGTCCAACAGGGGGCAGACACCGGGGAGCTGTTTTTT	CSVQQGADTGELFF
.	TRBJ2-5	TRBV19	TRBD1	TGTGCCAGTAGCCCGGGACAGGGGTGTGAGACCCAGTACTTC	CASSPGQGCETQYF
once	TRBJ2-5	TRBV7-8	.	TGTGCCAGCAGCCCTAGGGGGGGAGGGGAGACCCAGTACTTC	CASSPRGGGETQYF
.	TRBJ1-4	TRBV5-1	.	TGCGCCAGCAGCTCGGACACACAGGGTAGGGAAAAACTGTTTTTT	CASSSDTQGREKLFF
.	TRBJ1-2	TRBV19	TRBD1	TGTGCCAGTAGTATTACCCCAGGGACAGATCGATATGGCTACACCTTC	CASSITPGTDRYGYTF
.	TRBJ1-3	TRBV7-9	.	TGTGCCAGCAGGGGTGTAGAACAGGCCTCTGGAAACACCATATATTTT	CASRGVEQASGNTIYF
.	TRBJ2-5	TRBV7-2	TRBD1	TGTGCCAGCAGCCGACAGGGGCAAGAGACCCAGTACTTC	CASSRQGQETQYF
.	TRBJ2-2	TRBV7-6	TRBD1	TGTGCCAGCAGCTTCCGGACAGGGGAGAACACCGGGGAGCTGTTTTTT	CASSFRTGENTGELFF
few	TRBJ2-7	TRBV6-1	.	TGTGCCAGCAGTGACCGCCGGACAGCTCCTTACGAGCAGTACTTC	CASSDRRTAPYEQYF
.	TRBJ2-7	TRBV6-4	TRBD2	TGTGCCAGCAGTGACTCCCGGCCTAGCGGGAACCCCTACGAGCAGTACTTC	CASSDSRPSGNPYEQYF
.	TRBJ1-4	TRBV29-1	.	TGCAGCGCCACAGGTATCAATGAAAAACTGTTTTTT	CSATGINEKLFF
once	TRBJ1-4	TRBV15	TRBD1	TGTGCCACCAGCAGAGAATACCCGGGACAGTCTAATGAAAAACTGTTTTTT	CATSREYPGQSNEKLFF
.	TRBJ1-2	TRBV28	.	TGTGCCAGCAGTTTCGGGAACTATGGCTACACCTTC	CASSFGNYGYTF
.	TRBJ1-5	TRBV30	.	TGTGCCTGGAGTGACGGGAATAATCAGCCCCAGCATTTT	CAWSDGNNQPQHF
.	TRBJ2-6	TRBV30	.	TGTGCCTGGAGTGTCCCAGAGGGCCCCGGGGCCAACGTCCTGACTTTC	CAWSVPEGPGANVLTF
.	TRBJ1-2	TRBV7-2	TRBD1	TGTGCCAGCAGCTACCCTCGGACAGGGGGCCTATATGGCTACACCTTC	CASSYPRTGGLYGYTF
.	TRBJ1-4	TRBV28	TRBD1	TGTGCCAGCAGTTTTTCAAGGACAGGGTACGAAAAACTGTTTTTT	CASSFSRTGYEKLFF
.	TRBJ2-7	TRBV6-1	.	TGTGCCAGCAGTGACAGCCGACTATTCACCTACGAGCAGTACTTC	CASSDSRLFTYEQYF
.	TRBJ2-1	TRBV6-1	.	TGTGCCAGCAGTGAAGTAAAAGGAGACCTGCGGATGGATGAGCAGTTCTTC	CASSEVKGDLRMDEQFF
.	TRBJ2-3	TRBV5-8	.	TGTGCCAGCAGCTTTGAACAGCATAGCACAGATACGCAGTATTTT	CASSFEQHSTDTQYF
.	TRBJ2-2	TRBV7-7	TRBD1	TGTGCTAGCAGCTTAGGGGGCCCGAACACCGGGGAGCTGTTTTTT	CASSLGGPNTGELFF
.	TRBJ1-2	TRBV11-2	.	TGTGCCAGCAGCTTTGACAGAATTGGGGGCTACACCTTC	CASSFDRIGGYTF
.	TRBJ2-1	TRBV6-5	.	TGTGCCAGCAGTTACTCGGGAGTTGAGGGGGATGAGCAGTTCTTC	CASSYSGVEGDEQFF
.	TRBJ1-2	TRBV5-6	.	TGTGCCAGCAGCTTGGTATTCAGGATTTTAAACTATGGCTACACCTTC	CASSLVFRILNYGYTF
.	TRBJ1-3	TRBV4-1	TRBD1	TGCGCCAGCAGCCGGGGGACAGGGGGATCTGGAAACACCATATATTTT	CASSRGTGGSGNTIYF
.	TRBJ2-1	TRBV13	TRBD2	TGTGCCAGCAGCTTAGGTGCTAGCGGGAGATCATACAATGAGCAGTTCTTC	CASSLGASGRSYNEQFF